This T cell receptor (beta chain) was retrieved from a study of blood T cell repertoires in COVID-19. For the study at large: Samples came from the United States, Italy and Spain, spanning acute and convalescent COVID-19. From T cells, B-cell-depleted T cells, or PBMCs came the material, which was cDNA or gDNA.

Authors' methods: Estimation of nucleated cell counts was performed using reference gene primer amplification. Sequenced by immunoSEQ multiplex PCR; TCRdb stores in-frame clones only, minus some. The DNA gave D and trimming, while V, J and clone size come from that table. The sample includes about 94,000 clones, 84% of them seen just once. J lost 0 bases, V lost 2 bases, and 4 bases had no gene match. Germline V CDR1 and CDR2: GTSNPN, SVGIG (reference sequence). The CDR3 is 16 amino acids. The TCR comes from a man aged 55-75 years with acute or convalescent COVID-19. The chain recombines TRBV30 with TRBJ2-1; 10 bases are shared with TRBD2. Material: peripheral blood. CDR3 coding DNA: TGTGCCTGGAGTTCAGCGGGGGGGGCCTCCTACAATGAGCAGTTCTTC. Translated, it gives CAWSSAGGASYNEQFF.